Following are 14 T cell receptor beta chains from one sample sequenced in a study of CD8 T cells in ankylosing spondylitis. Each CDR3 protein gets one entry after TCRdb re-called the 5' RACE reads with MiXCR. The table shows around 300,000 distinct CDR3 sequences, with roughly 14% occurring only once. The sequenced sample consisted of blood, either unsorted or a sorted T cell fraction (not recorded which). These receptors originate from a male donor with ankylosing spondylitis or in good health (not recorded which).

This clonotype came up a few times. The gene calls are TRBV7-2 and TRBJ1-2; no clear D gene. This CDR3 has 13 amino acids. V shed 3 bases and J shed 4 bases, with 9 bases lying between them. The germline V gene has CDR1 SGHTA and CDR2 FQGNSA. CDR3 loop: CASSLGYSYGYTF. The CDR3 nucleotides are TGTGCCAGCAGCTTGGGTTACAGCTATGGCTACACCTTC.

The CDR3 DNA reads as TGCAGTGCTAGCGAAGGGACTAGCGGGAGAGGCACAGATACGCAGTATTTT. This sequence encodes CSASEGTSGRGTDTQYF. The V and J genes are TRBV20-1 and TRBJ2-3, with 14 bases that match TRBD2. Trimming took 3 bases from V and 1 from J; bases not matched to a gene: 6. The germline gives CDR1 DFQATT, CDR2 SNEGSKA (reference sequence). The CDR3 has 17 residues.

This clonotype was recorded at least ten times. The V gene is TRBV14, the J gene TRBJ2-7; TRBD2 matches at 7 bases. The germline V gene has CDR1 SGHDN and CDR2 FVKESK. The junction had 12 bases not matched to a gene; V was cut back by 4 bases and J by 3 bases. The CDR3 has 16 residues. CDR3 residues: CASSPGGGRGGYEQYF. The CDR3 DNA is TGTGCCAGCAGCCCCGGAGGAGGGAGGGGAGGCTACGAGCAGTACTTC.

V is TRBV5-6 and J is TRBJ1-2; 9 bases agree with TRBD1. V lost 7 bases and J lost 5; bases outside the gene matches: 3. The CDR3 spans 12 residues. Germline loops: CDR1 SGHDT, CDR2 YYEEEE. This CDR3 reads CASGGQGYGYTF. Written as DNA, the CDR3 is TGTGCCAGCGGCGGACAGGGGTATGGCTACACCTTC.

The chain links TRBV2 to TRBJ2-7, with D possibly TRBD1 on 6 matching bases. CDR3 length equals 14 residues. The germline V and J ends were trimmed by 6 bases and 4 bases, with 16 bases remaining between them. The germline gives CDR1 SNHLY, CDR2 FYNNEI. Here the CDR3 reads CASRPRTVSYEQYF. CDR3 sequence (DNA): TGTGCCAGCAGGCCGAGGACAGTTTCGTACGAGCAGTACTTC.

V usage is TRBV14 and J usage is TRBJ2-1; 11 nucleotides align to TRBD2. Germline values: CDR1 SGHDN, CDR2 FVKESK. The J segment lost 4 bases and the V segment lost 3 bases, leaving 8 bases of the junction unmatched. The CDR3 loop spans 17 amino acids. CDR3 sequence (DNA): TGTGCCAGCAGCCAGGGCCTTAGCGGGAGGGGATACAATGAGCAGTTCTTC. Translating gives CASSQGLSGRGYNEQFF.

The table lists this clonotype with a few counts. The chain has TRBV2 and TRBJ1-5; the match to TRBD1 covers 7 bases. Germline V gene sequence: CDR1 SNHLY, CDR2 FYNNEI. V shed 5 bases, J shed 4 bases, and the junction held 14 bases outside the gene matches. The CDR3 loop spans 17 amino acids. CDR3 nucleotide sequence: TGTGCCAGCAGTTCTACAGAAGGGGGCTTGGGGAATCAGCCCCAGCATTTT. It yields the protein CASSSTEGGLGNQPQHF.

This clonotype appeared many times. This rearrangement joins TRBV28 to TRBJ2-1, with D unresolved. The V end lost 6 bases, the J end lost 3 bases, and 6 bases lay between the germline ends. This CDR3 contains 12 residues. Germline V gene lookup returns CDR1 MDHEN and CDR2 SYDVKM. The CDR3 region has the DNA TGTGCCAGCAGCCCGATCTACAATGAGCAGTTCTTC. Its protein product is CASSPIYNEQFF.

The V gene is TRBV10-3, the J gene TRBJ1-2; unclear D gene. Trimming took off 0 bases at V and 4 bases at J, with 9 bases between the two ends. CDR3 length: 14 residues. From germline, CDR1 is ENHRY and CDR2 SYGVKD. The CDR3 DNA is TGTGCCATCAGTGAGTCGTTCGATTCCTATGGCTACACCTTC. Translation gives CAISESFDSYGYTF.

The rearrangement joins TRBV5-1 to TRBJ2-3; D ambiguous. V was trimmed by 0 bases and J by 2 bases, leaving 13 bases between them. The CDR3 totals 16 residues. In germline, CDR1 is SGHRS, CDR2 YFSETQ. In nucleotides, the CDR3 is TGCGCCAGCAGCTTGGGGCTTTCTCCGTCCACAGATACGCAGTATTTT. Its protein is CASSLGLSPSTDTQYF. The variable domain in full, with the rest retrieved from reference TRBV5-1 and TRBJ2-3, is KAGVTQTPRYLIKTRGQQVTLSCSPISGHRSVSWYQQTPGQGLQFLFEYFSETQRNKGNFPGRFSGRQFSNSRSEMNVSTLELGDSALYLCASSLGLSPSTDTQYFGPGTRLTVL.

This clonotype has a count of ten or more. The V gene is TRBV12-3 or TRBV12-4, the J gene TRBJ1-4; D is perhaps TRBD1 (6 bases). The ends were cut back, 7 bases at V and 8 bases at J, with 17 bases in the middle. The CDR3 covers 14 residues. The CDR3 coding sequence is TGTGCCAGCACCAGAGGGGGTCGGTACGAAAAACTGTTTTTT. It encodes CASTRGGRYEKLFF.

The chain is built from TRBV7-2 and TRBJ2-2, with D perhaps given as TRBD1 or TRBD2 (5 bases each). V was trimmed by 6 bases and J by 1 base, leaving 18 bases between them. The CDR3 contains 17 residues. Germline CDR1 is SGHTA and CDR2 is FQGNSA. CDR3 nucleotide sequence: TGTGCCAGCAGTTTTAGGGGAGCAGGGAAGAACACCGGGGAGCTGTTTTTT. It specifies CASSFRGAGKNTGELFF.

The chain couples TRBV4-1 to TRBJ2-5; 13 nucleotides line up with TRBD2. The CDR3 loop spans 17 amino acids. V shed 4 bases, J shed 4 bases, and the junction held 9 bases outside the gene matches. Germline V CDR1 and CDR2: MGHRA, YSYEKL. In DNA form, the CDR3 reads TGCGCCAGCAGCCTCCGACAACTAGCGGGGGGGCCAGAGACCCAGTACTTC. It translates to CASSLRQLAGGPETQYF.

The chain uses TRBV5-1 and TRBJ2-2, with D unclear. Germline V gene sequence: CDR1 SGHRS, CDR2 YFSETQ. This CDR3 has 14 residues. V lost 9 bases, J lost 3 bases, and 15 bases lay in between. CDR3 bases: TGCGCCACCAAAGAGAGGACGGACACCGGGGAGCTGTTTTTT. Translated: CATKERTDTGELFF.